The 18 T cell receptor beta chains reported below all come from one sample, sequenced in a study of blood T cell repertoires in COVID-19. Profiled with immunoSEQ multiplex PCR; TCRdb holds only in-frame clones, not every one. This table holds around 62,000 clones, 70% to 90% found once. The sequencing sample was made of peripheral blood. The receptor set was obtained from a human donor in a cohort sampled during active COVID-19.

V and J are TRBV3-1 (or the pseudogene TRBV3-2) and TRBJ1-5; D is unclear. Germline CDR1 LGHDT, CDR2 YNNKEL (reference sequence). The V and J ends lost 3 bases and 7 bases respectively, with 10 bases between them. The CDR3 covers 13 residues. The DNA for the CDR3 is TGTGCCAGCAGCCAGCCGGGGAGGCAGCCCCAGCATTTT. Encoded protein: CASSQPGRQPQHF.

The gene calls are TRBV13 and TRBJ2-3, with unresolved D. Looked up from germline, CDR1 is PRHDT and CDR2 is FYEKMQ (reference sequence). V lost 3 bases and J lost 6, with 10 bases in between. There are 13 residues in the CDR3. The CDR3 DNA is TGTGCCAGCAGCTTCCCGGTTTCGGATACGCAGTATTTT. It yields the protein CASSFPVSDTQYF.

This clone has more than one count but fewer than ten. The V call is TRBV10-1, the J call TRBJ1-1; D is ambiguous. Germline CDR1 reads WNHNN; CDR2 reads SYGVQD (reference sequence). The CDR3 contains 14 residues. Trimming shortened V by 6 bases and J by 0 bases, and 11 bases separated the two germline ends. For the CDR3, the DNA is TGCGCCAGCAGCAAAAGTAACATGAACACTGAAGCTTTCTTT. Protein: CASSKSNMNTEAFF.

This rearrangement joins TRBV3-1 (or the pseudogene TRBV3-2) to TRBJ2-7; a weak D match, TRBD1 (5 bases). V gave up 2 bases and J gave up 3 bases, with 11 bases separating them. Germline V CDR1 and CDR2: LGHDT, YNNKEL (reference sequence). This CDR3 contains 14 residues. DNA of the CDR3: TGTGCCAGCAGCCAAAGGTGGGGCAGCTACGAGCAGTACTTC. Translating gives CASSQRWGSYEQYF.

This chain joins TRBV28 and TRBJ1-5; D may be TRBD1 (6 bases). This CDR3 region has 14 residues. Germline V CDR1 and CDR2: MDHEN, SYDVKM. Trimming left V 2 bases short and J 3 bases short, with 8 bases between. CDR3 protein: CASSLHRDNQPQHF. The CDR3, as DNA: TGTGCCAGCAGTTTACACAGGGACAATCAGCCCCAGCATTTT.

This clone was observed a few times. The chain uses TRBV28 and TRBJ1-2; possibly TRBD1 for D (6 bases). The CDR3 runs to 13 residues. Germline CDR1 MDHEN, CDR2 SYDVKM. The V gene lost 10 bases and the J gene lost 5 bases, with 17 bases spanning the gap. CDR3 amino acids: CAITRGAIYGYTF. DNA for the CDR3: TGTGCCATCACGCGGGGGGCGATTTATGGCTACACCTTC.

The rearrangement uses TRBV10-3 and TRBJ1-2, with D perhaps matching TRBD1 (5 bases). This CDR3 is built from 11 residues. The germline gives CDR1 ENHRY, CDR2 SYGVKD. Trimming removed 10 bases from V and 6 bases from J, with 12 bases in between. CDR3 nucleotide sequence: TGTGCCACGGGACTAGGACATGGCTACACCTTC. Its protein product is CATGLGHGYTF.

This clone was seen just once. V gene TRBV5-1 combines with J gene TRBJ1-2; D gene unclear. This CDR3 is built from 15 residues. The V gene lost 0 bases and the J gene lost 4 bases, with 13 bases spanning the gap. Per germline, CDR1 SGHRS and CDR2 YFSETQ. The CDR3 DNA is TGCGCCAGCAGCTTGGTCGGCTCGTCAGGCTATGGCTACACCTTC. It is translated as CASSLVGSSGYGYTF.

In nucleotides, the CDR3 is TGTGCCAGCAGCCTTATCCAGGGGAACACCGGGGAGCTGTTTTTT. This translates into CASSLIQGNTGELFF. V usage is TRBV4-2 and J usage is TRBJ2-2, with D possibly being TRBD1 (5 bases). The CDR3 covers 15 residues. Trimming removed 4 bases at V and 1 base at J, with 10 bases between. Germline V gene sequence: CDR1 LGHNA, CDR2 YNFKEQ.

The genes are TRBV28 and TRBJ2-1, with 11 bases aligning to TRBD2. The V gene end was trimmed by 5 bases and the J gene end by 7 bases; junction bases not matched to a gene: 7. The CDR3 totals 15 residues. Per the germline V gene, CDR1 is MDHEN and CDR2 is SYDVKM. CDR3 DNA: TGTGCCAGCAGTCGTAGCGGGAGGGCTCGTAATGAGCAGTTCTTC. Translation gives CASSRSGRARNEQFF.

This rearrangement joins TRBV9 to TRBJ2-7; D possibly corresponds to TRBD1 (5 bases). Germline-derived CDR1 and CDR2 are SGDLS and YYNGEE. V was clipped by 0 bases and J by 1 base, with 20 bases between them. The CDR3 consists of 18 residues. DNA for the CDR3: TGTGCCAGCAGCGTAGGGGCGGCAGGGAAAGGTAAATCCTACGAGCAGTACTTC. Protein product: CASSVGAAGKGKSYEQYF.

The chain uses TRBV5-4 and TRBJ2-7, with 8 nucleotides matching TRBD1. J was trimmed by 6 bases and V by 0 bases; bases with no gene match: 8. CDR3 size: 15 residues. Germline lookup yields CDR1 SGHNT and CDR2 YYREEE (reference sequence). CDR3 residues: CASSLDAGGWGEQYF. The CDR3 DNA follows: TGTGCCAGCAGCTTGGATGCAGGGGGCTGGGGCGAGCAGTACTTC.

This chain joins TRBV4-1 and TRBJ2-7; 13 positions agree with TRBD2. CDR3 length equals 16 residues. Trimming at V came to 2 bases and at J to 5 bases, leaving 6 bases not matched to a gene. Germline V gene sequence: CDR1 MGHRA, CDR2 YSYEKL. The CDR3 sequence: CASSQSLGLAGNEQYF. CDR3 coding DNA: TGCGCCAGCAGCCAATCCTTGGGACTAGCGGGGAACGAGCAGTACTTC.

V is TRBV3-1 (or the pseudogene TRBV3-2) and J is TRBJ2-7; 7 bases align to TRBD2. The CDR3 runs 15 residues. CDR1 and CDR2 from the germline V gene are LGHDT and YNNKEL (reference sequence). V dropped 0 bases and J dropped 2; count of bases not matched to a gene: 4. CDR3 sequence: CASSQEGLAAYEQYF. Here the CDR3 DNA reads TGTGCCAGCAGCCAAGAGGGGCTAGCGGCCTACGAGCAGTACTTC.

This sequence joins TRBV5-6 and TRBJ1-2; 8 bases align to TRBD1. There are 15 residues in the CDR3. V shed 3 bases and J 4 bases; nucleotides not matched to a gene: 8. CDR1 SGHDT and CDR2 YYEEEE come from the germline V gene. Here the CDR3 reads CASSSRDRNPYGYTF. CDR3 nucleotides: TGTGCCAGCAGCTCCCGGGACAGGAATCCCTATGGCTACACCTTC. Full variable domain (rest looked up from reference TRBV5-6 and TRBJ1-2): DAGVTQSPTHLIKTRGQQVTLRCSPKSGHDTVSWYQQALGQGPQFIFQYYEEEERQRGNFPDRFSGHQFPNYSSELNVNALLLGDSALYLCASSSRDRNPYGYTFGSGTRLTVV.

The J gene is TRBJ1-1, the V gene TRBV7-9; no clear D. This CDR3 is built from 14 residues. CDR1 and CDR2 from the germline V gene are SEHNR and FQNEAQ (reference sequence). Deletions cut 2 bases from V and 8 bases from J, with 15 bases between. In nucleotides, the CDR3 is TGTGCCAGCAGCTTAATTCGAGGCCCTTCAGAAGCTTTCTTT. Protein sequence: CASSLIRGPSEAFF.

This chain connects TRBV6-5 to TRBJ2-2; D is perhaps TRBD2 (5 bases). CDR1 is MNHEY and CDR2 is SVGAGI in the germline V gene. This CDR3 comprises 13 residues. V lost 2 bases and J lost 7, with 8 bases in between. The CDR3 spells CASSYEAGGELFF. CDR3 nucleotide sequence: TGTGCCAGCAGTTACGAGGCGGGCGGGGAGCTGTTTTTT.

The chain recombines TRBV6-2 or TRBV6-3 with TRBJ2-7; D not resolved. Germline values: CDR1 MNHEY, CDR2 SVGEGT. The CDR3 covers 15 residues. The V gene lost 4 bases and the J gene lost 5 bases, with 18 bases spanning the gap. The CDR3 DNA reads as TGTGCCAGCAGTTTGACCCTTGACAAATCGGACGAGCAGTACTTC. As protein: CASSLTLDKSDEQYF.